This entry concerns a single TCR beta chain. The antigen remains unidentified. Sequencing was performed with immunoSEQ multiplex PCR; in TCRdb, only in-frame clones are kept and a portion is missing. Of 110,000 to 150,000 clones detected, around 89% appear once; the ten largest clones hold about 2.7%. This record comes from a study of T cell responses to AZD1222 COVID-19 vaccine. Study results and caveats: Increases in Spike-specific TCR breadth and depth were seen after two AZD1222 doses. The sample set comprised mostly white British donors with more females, and clonal diversity was possibly underestimated.

The CDR3 consists of 15 residues. CDR1 and CDR2 from the germline V gene are LNHNV and YYDKDF (reference sequence). V lost 7 bases and J lost 8; bases outside the gene matches: 11. The chain is built from TRBV15 and TRBJ1-4; 9 bases align to TRBD1. The sample here was peripheral blood, taken on day 0 of AZD1222 vaccination. The sequence was collected from an adult in good health. In DNA form, the CDR3 reads TGTGCCACCACCAACTACAGGGGGCTTGGGGAAAAACTGTTTTTT. It codes for CATTNYRGLGEKLFF.